A single sample gave rise to the 16 T cell receptor beta chains below, sequenced in a study of radiotherapy plus CTLA-4 blockade in lung cancer. The repertoire was sequenced with immunoSEQ multiplex PCR; TCRdb's copy has only in-frame clones and lacks some. The sample has about 76,000 clones, around 79% seen once; the top ten hold roughly 22%. The sample was peripheral blood, taken from a patient treated with radiotherapy plus ipilimumab. These TCRs come from a human donor with non-small cell lung cancer whose response to radiotherapy plus ipilimumab could not be evaluated. Some clones in this sample may be carry-over from other donors' samples.

V is TRBV5-1 and J is TRBJ2-5; D is ambiguous. Trimming took off 4 bases at V and 9 bases at J, with 16 bases between the two ends. CDR3 length: 13 residues. The V gene's germline CDR1 is SGHRS and CDR2 YFSETQ. In DNA form, the CDR3 reads TGCGCCAGCAGCCCCTCCCCGCAGTTGGCCCAGTACTTC. It yields the protein CASSPSPQLAQYF. The whole variable domain, filled in from reference TRBV5-1 and TRBJ2-5, reads KAGVTQTPRYLIKTRGQQVTLSCSPISGHRSVSWYQQTPGQGLQFLFEYFSETQRNKGNFPGRFSGRQFSNSRSEMNVSTLELGDSALYLCASSPSPQLAQYFGPGTRLLVL.

The CDR3 nucleotides are TGTGCCATCAGTCAGGGCGCCGTCACAGATACGCAGTATTTT. Amino acids: CAISQGAVTDTQYF. The chain carries TRBV10-3 and TRBJ2-3, with D possibly matching TRBD1 (5 bases). Germline CDR1 ENHRY, CDR2 SYGVKD. This CDR3 region has 14 residues. Trimming removed 5 bases from V and 2 bases from J, with 11 bases in between.

V and J are TRBV4-1 and TRBJ1-5; D gene ambiguous. The CDR3 is 13 residues long. V was cut by 3 bases and J by 3 bases, with 6 bases left in between. CDR1 MGHRA and CDR2 YSYEKL come from the germline V gene. CDR3 in amino acids: CASSHGYNQPQHF. CDR3 in DNA: TGCGCCAGCAGCCACGGGTACAATCAGCCCCAGCATTTT.

This clone has just a few counts. The rearrangement links TRBV10-3 to TRBJ2-7; TRBD2 matches at 8 bases. Germline assignment: CDR1 ENHRY and CDR2 SYGVKD. The CDR3 runs to 14 residues. Unmatched junction bases numbered 2, after V lost 4 bases and J lost 0 bases. CDR3 sequence reads: CAISGLANSYEQYF. CDR3 DNA: TGTGCCATCAGTGGACTAGCGAACTCCTACGAGCAGTACTTC.

This clone has just one count. The chain joins TRBV7-2 to TRBJ2-3, with 9 bases that match TRBD2. Germline V lookup: CDR1 SGHTA, CDR2 FQGNSA. The CDR3 sequence is 16 residues long. Trimming removed 3 bases from V and 1 base from J; junction bases left unmatched: 5. The CDR3 loop reads CASSFSSGVGTDTQYF. CDR3 DNA: TGTGCCAGCAGCTTCTCTAGCGGGGTGGGCACAGATACGCAGTATTTT.

The chain carries TRBV5-4 and TRBJ2-7; D might be TRBD1 (6 bases). This CDR3 spans 14 amino acids. The germline V gene has CDR1 SGHNT and CDR2 YYREEE (reference sequence). V shed 4 bases and J shed 2 bases, with 13 bases lying between them. The CDR3 region has the DNA TGTGCCAGCAGCCCGAGACAGGCCCCCTACGAGCAGTACTTC. Its protein product is CASSPRQAPYEQYF.

This clone was counted between two and nine times. V usage is TRBV28 and J usage is TRBJ1-5; TRBD1 matches at 8 bases. This CDR3 is 14 amino acids long. After removal of 11 bases from V and 6 bases from J, the junction contained 12 bases not matched to a gene. Germline V gene sequence: CDR1 MDHEN, CDR2 SYDVKM. As DNA, the CDR3 is TGTGCCGGGGGGGGACAGGTGGGGTTTCAGCCCCAGCATTTT. Its translation: CAGGGQVGFQPQHF.

The chain links TRBV19 to TRBJ1-5; D might be TRBD1 (5 bases). The CDR3 is made up of 15 amino acids. The ends were cut back, 7 bases at V and 6 bases at J, with 19 bases in the middle. Germline values: CDR1 LNHDA, CDR2 SQIVND (reference sequence). CDR3 nucleotides: TGTGCCAGTACCACAAACCCCGGGGGGAGTCAGCCCCAGCATTTT. Amino acids: CASTTNPGGSQPQHF.

This clone was counted a single time. The chain uses TRBV25-1 and TRBJ2-2; TRBD1 aligns across 8 bases. Trimming at V came to 4 bases and at J to 7 bases, leaving 5 bases not matched to a gene. Looked up from germline, CDR1 is MGHDK and CDR2 is SYGVNS. The CDR3 covers 14 residues. The CDR3 coding sequence is TGTGCCAGCAGTGGACAGGGGCTTAACGGGGAGCTGTTTTTT. Its translation: CASSGQGLNGELFF.

The chain has TRBV6-6 and TRBJ2-5; 9 bases are shared with TRBD2. Germline values: CDR1 MNHNY, CDR2 SVGAGI (reference sequence). The V segment lost 4 bases and the J segment 5 bases; nucleotides outside the gene matches: 8. The CDR3 loop spans 15 amino acids. CDR3 bases: TGTGCCAGCAGTTCACGGCGGGGGGGCCGGGAGACCCAGTACTTC. Its translation: CASSSRRGGRETQYF.

In nucleotides, the CDR3 is TGTGCCAGCTCACCACGACTGTCCACTGGAAACACCATATATTTT. Protein product: CASSPRLSTGNTIYF. The gene calls are TRBV18 and TRBJ1-3; no clear D gene. With 1 base removed from V and 2 bases from J, the gap between germline ends came to 9 bases. Germline-derived CDR1 and CDR2 are KGHSH and LQKENI. This CDR3 region has 15 residues. Drawing the rest from reference TRBV18 and TRBJ1-3, the complete variable domain is NAGVMQNPRHLVRRRGQEARLRCSPMKGHSHVYWYRQLPEEGLKFMVYLQKENIIDESGMPKERFSAEFPKEGPSILRIQQVVRGDSAAYFCASSPRLSTGNTIYFGEGSWLTVV.

On this clone itself: The junction departs from the called germline gene at one end, perhaps through a read error. The chain recombines TRBV7-9 with TRBJ2-1; 11 bases are a match to TRBD1. Looked up from germline, CDR1 is SEHNR and CDR2 is FQNEAQ (reference sequence). This CDR3 is 15 amino acids long. Written as DNA, the CDR3 is TGTGCCAGCAGATTAGGACAGGGGGCAGGGAATGAGCAGTTCTTC. It specifies CASRLGQGAGNEQFF. The full variable domain, in which reference TRBV7-9 and TRBJ2-1 provide the parts outside the CDR3, is DTGVSQNPRHKITKRGQNVTFRCDPISEHNRLYWYRQTLGQGPEFLTYFQNEAQLEKSRLLSDRFSAERPKGSFSTLEIQRTEQGDSAMYLCASRLGQGAGNEQFFGPGTRLTVL.

This clone has more than one count but fewer than ten. The chain is built from TRBV19 and TRBJ1-1; D is unresolved. Per germline, CDR1 LNHDA and CDR2 SQIVND (reference sequence). Trimming cost V 7 bases and J 2 bases, with 11 bases left between them. CDR3 size: 13 residues. The CDR3: CASTPQINTEAFF. The CDR3 DNA reads as TGTGCCAGTACCCCTCAGATTAACACTGAAGCTTTCTTT.

The J gene is TRBJ2-7, the V gene TRBV10-1; tentative D call: TRBD1 (6 bases). Germline V CDR1 and CDR2: WNHNN, SYGVQD (reference sequence). This CDR3 is built from 14 residues. Trimming took off 11 bases at V and 2 bases at J, with 19 bases between the two ends. CDR3 protein: CARIPGQSTYEQYF. In DNA, the CDR3 is TGCGCCCGAATCCCAGGACAGTCGACCTACGAGCAGTACTTC.

The rearrangement links TRBV4-1 to TRBJ1-2, with 10 bases that match TRBD1. Trimming cost V 4 bases and J 0 bases; bases outside gene matches: 5. Germline assignment: CDR1 MGHRA and CDR2 YSYEKL. CDR3 size: 16 residues. The CDR3 coding sequence is TGCGCCAGCAGCCCCAGGGACAGGGGCACTAACTATGGCTACACCTTC. As protein: CASSPRDRGTNYGYTF.

V gene TRBV11-1 combines with J gene TRBJ2-1, with D unresolved. V lost 1 base, J lost 5 bases, and 9 bases lay in between. In germline, CDR1 is SGHAT, CDR2 FQDESV (reference sequence). The length of the CDR3 is 14 residues. The CDR3 DNA sequence: TGTGCCAGCAGCTTAGGGTGGCCCGACAATGAGCAGTTCTTC. Its translation is CASSLGWPDNEQFF. Full variable domain (rest looked up from reference TRBV11-1 and TRBJ2-1): EAEVAQSPRYKITEKSQAVAFWCDPISGHATLYWYRQILGQGPELLVQFQDESVVDDSQLPKDRFSAERLKGVDSTLKIQPAELGDSAMYLCASSLGWPDNEQFFGPGTRLTVL.